A selection of T cell receptor beta chains follows, all from one sample in a study of T-cell reconstitution after alpha-beta-depleted transplantation in children. TCRdb re-analysed the PCR reads in MiXCR, keeping a single row per CDR3 protein. The table shows fewer than 750,000 distinct CDR3 sequences, with 25% to 30% occurring only once. The starting material was PBMCs, obtained before TCRalphabeta/CD19-depleted stem cell transplant. Receptor source: a boy in the first two years of life with Wiskott-Aldrich syndrome, due to receive a stem cell transplant. Each CDR3 is given with its conserved first and last residue. Each record gives: clone size, D gene, V gene, CDR3 protein. The D gene is left open where the match is weak. Clone sizes are given selectively: once, few, many, or a class where the clone is expanded.

size: once; D: .; V: TRBV6-5; CDR3: CASSYRQLSYEQYF
size: .; D: .; V: TRBV20-1; CDR3: CSARQGRISSTDTQYF
size: .; D: .; V: TRBV5-1; CDR3: CASSGTGYGEQFF
size: few; D: .; V: TRBV5-6; CDR3: CASSNTMDSNYGYTF
size: .; D: .; V: TRBV20-1; CDR3: CSAGGTRMNNEQFF
size: .; D: .; V: TRBV20-1; CDR3: CSAGGLHTDTQYF
size: .; D: TRBD2; V: TRBV18; CDR3: CASSVNPSGSRTGELFF
size: few; D: .; V: TRBV6-2/TRBV6-3; CDR3: CASSYHDIVDAFF
size: few; D: .; V: TRBV5-4; CDR3: CASSLSQKTEAFF
size: few; D: TRBD2; V: TRBV6-1; CDR3: CASAPSGRASSYEQYF
size: .; D: TRBD2; V: TRBV29-1; CDR3: CSASGRYHNEQFF
size: few; D: .; V: TRBV28; CDR3: CASSFRQARLYF
size: few; D: .; V: TRBV20-1; CDR3: CSAVGAQETQYF
size: few; D: TRBD2; V: TRBV7-3; CDR3: CASSLSSSGVWDEQFF
size: many; D: TRBD2; V: TRBV5-1; CDR3: CASSLGLAGDYNEQFF
size: .; D: .; V: TRBV7-9; CDR3: CASSPQGSYSNQPQHF
size: .; D: .; V: TRBV11-2; CDR3: CASSPGRGLGETQYF
size: .; D: TRBD2; V: TRBV5-1; CDR3: CASSAGLAGGRDTQYF
size: .; D: TRBD1; V: TRBV29-1; CDR3: CSVEVTGTGSNEQYF
size: few; D: .; V: TRBV12-3/TRBV12-4; CDR3: CASFGAEGGYTF
size: .; D: .; V: TRBV6-4; CDR3: CASSETGLHNEQFF
size: .; D: TRBD1; V: TRBV6-1; CDR3: CASIPVQGMSEQYF
size: .; D: TRBD1; V: TRBV12-3/TRBV12-4; CDR3: CASNTGGQGVWDGYTF
size: .; D: TRBD1; V: TRBV20-1; CDR3: CSAVSPGPGTGFMNTEAFF
size: .; D: .; V: TRBV7-2; CDR3: CASSHAAGSPLTHF
size: few; D: TRBD2; V: TRBV6-1; CDR3: CASSATSGVSSTDTQYF
size: .; D: TRBD1; V: TRBV7-8; CDR3: CASSQWKTGTFLAEAFF
size: .; D: .; V: TRBV28; CDR3: CASSSGTRGAFF
size: .; D: TRBD2; V: TRBV3-1; CDR3: CASSRSGTSGREQFF
size: .; D: .; V: TRBV21-1; CDR3: CASTWTSGRAWETQYF
size: few; D: .; V: TRBV10-3; CDR3: CAISGYQETQYF
size: .; D: .; V: TRBV27; CDR3: CASSLSAGTGQYF
size: .; D: TRBD2; V: TRBV5-6; CDR3: CASCALRELRYDEQFF
size: few; D: TRBD1; V: TRBV6-1; CDR3: CATGDRGKSQPQHF
size: .; D: TRBD1; V: TRBV20-1; CDR3: CSARDVGQSNEKLFF
size: few; D: .; V: TRBV11-2; CDR3: CASGSTTGANVLTF